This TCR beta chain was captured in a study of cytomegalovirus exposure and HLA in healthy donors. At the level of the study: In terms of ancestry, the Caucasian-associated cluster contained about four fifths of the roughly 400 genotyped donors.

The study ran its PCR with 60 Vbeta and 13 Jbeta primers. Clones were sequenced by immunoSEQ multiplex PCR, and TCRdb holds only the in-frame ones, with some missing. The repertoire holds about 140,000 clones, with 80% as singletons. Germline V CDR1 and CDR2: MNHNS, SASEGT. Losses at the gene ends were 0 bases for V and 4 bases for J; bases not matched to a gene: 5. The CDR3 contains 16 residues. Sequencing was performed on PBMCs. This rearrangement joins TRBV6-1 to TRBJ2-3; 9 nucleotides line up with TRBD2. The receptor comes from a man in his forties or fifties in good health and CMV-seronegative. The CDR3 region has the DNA TGTGCCAGCAGTGAAGCTGGCGGGGGGGCCGCAGATACGCAGTATTTT. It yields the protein CASSEAGGGAADTQYF.